This TCR beta chain was recorded in a study of CD8 T cells in ankylosing spondylitis. Study-wide points: Certain motif variants had earlier been reported in reactive arthritis synovial fluid and blood. Disease-linked clones were CD8+ and relatively rare in peripheral blood. Typical of ankylosing spondylitis blood, it appeared, was a TCR beta motif of seven to nine highly homologous variants. Reported data indicate significant enrichment of disease-linked clones within matched ankylosing spondylitis synovial fluid.

This clonotype was found many times. As yet, its antigen is unknown. CDR1 SGHTA and CDR2 FQGTGA come from the germline V gene. Unmatched junction bases numbered 9, after V lost 2 bases and J lost 5 bases. This CDR3 has 17 residues. One entry per CDR3 protein results from TCRdb running MiXCR on the 5' RACE reads. In the table there are around 250,000 distinct CDR3 sequences, approximately 11% of which are singletons. The gene calls are TRBV7-3 and TRBJ2-3, with TRBD2 matching over 11 bases. The sequence came from a male donor with ankylosing spondylitis or in good health (not recorded which). Sequenced material: blood, either unsorted or a sorted T cell fraction (not recorded which). The CDR3 is CASSLGTSGGTRDTQYF. The CDR3 DNA reads TGTGCCAGCAGCTTAGGGACTAGCGGAGGTACACGAGATACGCAGTATTTT.